These 25 T cell receptor beta chains share one sample of origin, sequenced in a study of OX40 agonist ivuxolimab in advanced cancers. Only in-frame clones appear in the TCRdb table, and some are missing; sequencing was by immunoSEQ multiplex PCR. Of over 60,000 clones listed, roughly nine tenths are singletons. The sample in question was CD4+ or CD8+ T cells sorted from blood, obtained in a trial of the OX40 agonist ivuxolimab. The origin of the receptors is an adult with an advanced solid tumor such as melanoma, head and neck, liver or kidney cancer.

V and J are TRBV6-5 and TRBJ2-1; 12 nucleotides align to TRBD2. Per the germline V gene, CDR1 is MNHEY and CDR2 is SVGAGI. This CDR3 contains 15 residues. The J segment lost 11 bases and the V segment lost 4 bases, leaving 9 bases of the junction unmatched. The DNA for the CDR3 is TGTGCCAGCAGTTGGACTAGCGGGGAAACTAATAAGCAGTTCTTC. As protein: CASSWTSGETNKQFF.

Here the CDR3 DNA reads TGTGCCAGCAGCTTAGAAGCCATTGGGGAAAAACTGTTTTTT. It is translated as CASSLEAIGEKLFF. J is TRBJ1-4 and V is TRBV7-9, with no clear D. The V and J ends lost 1 base and 8 bases respectively, with 11 bases between them. Germline V gives CDR1 SEHNR, CDR2 FQNEAQ (reference sequence). The CDR3 has 14 residues.

The chain links TRBV28 to TRBJ2-4; no definite D call. Germline CDR1 reads MDHEN; CDR2 reads SYDVKM. The V gene lost 7 bases and the J gene lost 0 bases, with 7 bases spanning the gap. The CDR3 is 13 residues long. Here the CDR3 DNA reads TGTGCCAGCACCAGCGTAGCCAAAAACATTCAGTACTTC. Translated: CASTSVAKNIQYF.

This sequence joins TRBV5-1 and TRBJ2-3, with D uncertain. This CDR3 is built from 14 residues. V lost 0 bases and J 2 bases, leaving 7 bases between the germline ends. The germline CDR1 and CDR2 sequences are SGHRS and YFSETQ. The CDR3 sequence is CASSLEGPTDTQYF. The CDR3 DNA follows: TGCGCCAGCAGCTTGGAAGGACCCACAGATACGCAGTATTTT. The full variable domain, with the rest looked up from reference TRBV5-1 and TRBJ2-3, is KAGVTQTPRYLIKTRGQQVTLSCSPISGHRSVSWYQQTPGQGLQFLFEYFSETQRNKGNFPGRFSGRQFSNSRSEMNVSTLELGDSALYLCASSLEGPTDTQYFGPGTRLTVL.

V and J are TRBV6-5 and TRBJ2-7, with TRBD2 identical over 7 bases. V shed 0 bases, J shed 4 bases, and the junction held 3 bases outside the gene matches. Germline CDR1 reads MNHEY; CDR2 reads SVGAGI. The CDR3 runs 14 residues. The CDR3 DNA is TGTGCCAGCAGTTACTCCCGGGGGGTTTACGAGCAGTACTTC. It specifies CASSYSRGVYEQYF.

The DNA of the CDR3 is TGCGCCAGCAGTACAGGGAGCGGCGTCAGCGGCTACACCTTC. Translating it yields CASSTGSGVSGYTF. The rearrangement links TRBV5-1 to TRBJ1-2, with D possibly matching TRBD1 (6 bases). CDR1 is SGHRS, CDR2 YFSETQ, per germline. The V end was cut by 5 bases, the J end by 8 bases, with 19 bases between. The CDR3 has 14 residues.

This rearrangement joins TRBV28 to TRBJ2-7, with TRBD1 matching over 8 bases. CDR1 is MDHEN, CDR2 SYDVKM, per germline. J lost 5 bases, V lost 2 bases, and 8 bases had no gene match. This CDR3 has 15 residues. The CDR3 coding sequence is TGTGCCAGCAGTTTACCGAACAGGGGGAGTGACGAGCAGTACTTC. It translates to CASSLPNRGSDEQYF.

The chain carries TRBV7-8 and TRBJ1-1; D is possibly TRBD1 (5 bases). Per germline, CDR1 SGHVS and CDR2 FQNEAQ. V dropped 7 bases and J dropped 4 bases, with 13 bases sitting between them. This CDR3 comprises 13 residues. The CDR3 DNA reads TGTGCCAGCACCTTCGGGGGGGGCACTGAAGCTTTCTTT. Its translation: CASTFGGGTEAFF. Variable domain in full (rest from reference TRBV7-8 and TRBJ1-1): GAGVSQSPRYKVAKRGQDVALRCDPISGHVSLFWYQQALGQGPEFLTYFQNEAQLDKSGLPSDRFFAERPEGSVSTLKIQRTQQEDSAVYLCASTFGGGTEAFFGQGTRLTVV.

This CDR3 is CATAGYSDTQYF. The CDR3, as DNA: TGTGCCACCGCCGGTTATTCAGATACGCAGTATTTT. V and J are TRBV28 and TRBJ2-3; D call uncertain. The CDR3 length is 12 residues. The germline V gene encodes CDR1 MDHEN and CDR2 SYDVKM. V was trimmed by 10 bases and J by 4 bases, leaving 12 bases between them. Combining the CDR3 with reference TRBV28 and TRBJ2-3 gives the whole variable domain DVKVTQSSRYLVKRTGEKVFLECVQDMDHENMFWYRQDPGLGLRLIYFSYDVKMKEKGDIPEGYSVSREKKERFSLILESASTNQTSMYLCATAGYSDTQYFGPGTRLTVL.

The chain carries TRBV7-2 and TRBJ1-1; D uncertain. CDR3 length: 14 residues. The V end was cut by 6 bases, the J end by 3 bases, with 14 bases between. The germline V gene has CDR1 SGHTA and CDR2 FQGNSA. In DNA form, the CDR3 reads TGTGCCAGCAGGCCTTTTGAATTGGACACTGAAGCTTTCTTT. It yields the protein CASRPFELDTEAFF.

The V call is TRBV18, the J call TRBJ2-2; no definite D call. Per germline, CDR1 KGHSH and CDR2 LQKENI. V was cut by 6 bases and J by 0 bases, with 5 bases left in between. This CDR3 is built from 13 residues. Written as DNA, the CDR3 is TGTGCCAGCTCGGGAACGAACACCGGGGAGCTGTTTTTT. It translates to CASSGTNTGELFF. Together with reference TRBV18 and TRBJ2-2, the CDR3 gives the full variable domain: NAGVMQNPRHLVRRRGQEARLRCSPMKGHSHVYWYRQLPEEGLKFMVYLQKENIIDESGMPKERFSAEFPKEGPSILRIQQVVRGDSAAYFCASSGTNTGELFFGEGSRLTVL.

The V gene is TRBV18, the J gene TRBJ2-7, with TRBD1 identical over 8 bases. The CDR3 totals 15 residues. After removal of 4 bases from V and 5 bases from J, the junction contained 10 bases not matched to a gene. The germline V gene has CDR1 KGHSH and CDR2 LQKENI. CDR3 DNA: TGTGCCAGCTCACGGAACCCAGGACAGGGAGACGAGCAGTACTTC. This translates into CASSRNPGQGDEQYF. Full variable domain (remainder filled in from reference TRBV18 and TRBJ2-7): NAGVMQNPRHLVRRRGQEARLRCSPMKGHSHVYWYRQLPEEGLKFMVYLQKENIIDESGMPKERFSAEFPKEGPSILRIQQVVRGDSAAYFCASSRNPGQGDEQYFGPGTRLTVT.

The genes are TRBV2 and TRBJ1-1; 7 bases map to TRBD1. Germline loops: CDR1 SNHLY, CDR2 FYNNEI. The CDR3 is made up of 15 amino acids. V was pared by 4 bases and J by 3 bases, with 8 bases of the junction left unmatched. The CDR3 is CASSGRTGVDTEAFF. CDR3 in DNA: TGTGCCAGCAGTGGGCGAACAGGGGTGGACACTGAAGCTTTCTTT.

V usage is TRBV10-3 and J usage is TRBJ2-1, with 9 bases identical to TRBD2. This CDR3 has 16 amino acids. With V trimmed by 2 bases and J by 3 bases, 5 bases remained unmatched. Germline V gene sequence: CDR1 ENHRY, CDR2 SYGVKD. The CDR3 DNA reads TGTGCCATCAGTGAGGGGGATAGCGGGAGCTACAATGAGCAGTTCTTC. Translating it yields CAISEGDSGSYNEQFF.

The V and J genes are TRBV9 and TRBJ1-4, with a tentative D call TRBD1 (6 bases). There are 16 residues in the CDR3. Trimming took off 6 bases at V and 2 bases at J, with 17 bases between the two ends. CDR1 SGDLS and CDR2 YYNGEE come from the germline V gene. The CDR3 here is CASILKGGRTNEKLFF. DNA for the CDR3: TGTGCCAGCATACTAAAGGGGGGTCGGACTAATGAAAAACTGTTTTTT.

This clone was seen a handful of times. V gene TRBV18 combines with J gene TRBJ2-3, with D possibly matching TRBD1 (6 bases). CDR3 length equals 14 residues. Germline V lookup: CDR1 KGHSH, CDR2 LQKENI. Trimming pared 2 bases from V and 4 bases from J, leaving 10 bases between. DNA of the CDR3: TGTGCCAGCTCACCAAGGGGGAGTGCAGATACGCAGTATTTT. It codes for CASSPRGSADTQYF.

Concerning this clone itself: This sample also contains other DNA sequences that code for the same CDR3. The chain couples TRBV11-2 to TRBJ2-3; D possibly corresponds to TRBD1 (5 bases). V lost 6 bases to trimming and J lost 2 bases, with 15 bases between them. The germline CDR1 and CDR2 sequences are SGHAT and FQNNGV. CDR3 length: 15 residues. Here the CDR3 reads CASSLDQGLTDTQYF. The CDR3, as DNA: TGTGCCAGCAGTCTCGATCAGGGCCTCACAGATACGCAGTATTTT.

The chain joins TRBV28 to TRBJ1-2; unclear D gene. Germline assignment: CDR1 MDHEN and CDR2 SYDVKM. The CDR3 is 12 amino acids. Trimming stripped 2 bases from V and 4 bases from J, with 5 bases between. The CDR3 loop is CASSLQTYGYTF. CDR3 DNA sequence: TGTGCCAGCAGTTTACAGACCTATGGCTACACCTTC.

There are a few counts of this clone. The rearrangement joins TRBV30 to TRBJ2-7; the match to TRBD2 covers 14 bases. Germline CDR1 is GTSNPN and CDR2 is SVGIG (reference sequence). There are 18 residues in the CDR3. Trimming removed 1 base from V and 0 bases from J; junction bases left unmatched: 8. CDR3 sequence: CAWSGGRLAGGNSYEQYF. Written as DNA, the CDR3 is TGTGCCTGGAGTGGCGGGAGACTAGCGGGAGGGAACTCCTACGAGCAGTACTTC.

This chain uses TRBV7-3 with TRBJ1-5; D not resolved. This CDR3 has 13 amino acids. The germline V gene encodes CDR1 SGHTA and CDR2 FQGTGA. V gave up 2 bases and J gave up 3 bases, with 5 bases separating them. The CDR3 is CASSLFNNQPQHF. For the CDR3, the DNA is TGTGCCAGCAGCTTATTTAACAATCAGCCCCAGCATTTT. Variable domain in full (rest from reference TRBV7-3 and TRBJ1-5): GAGVSQTPSNKVTEKGKYVELRCDPISGHTALYWYRQSLGQGPEFLIYFQGTGAADDSGLPNDRFFAVRPEGSVSTLKIQRTERGDSAVYLCASSLFNNQPQHFGDGTRLSIL.

The chain has TRBV7-3 and TRBJ2-3; 7 bases match TRBD1. CDR1 SGHTA and CDR2 FQGTGA come from the germline V gene. Trimming took 3 bases from V and 5 from J; bases not matched to a gene: 11. This CDR3 comprises 16 residues. CDR3 region: CASSLAGTANLDTQYF. In DNA form, the CDR3 reads TGTGCCAGCAGCTTGGCCGGGACAGCAAATTTAGATACGCAGTATTTT.

The V and J genes are TRBV6-5 and TRBJ2-2, with TRBD2 matching 11 bases. J lost 10 bases, V lost 7 bases, and 11 bases had no gene match. The CDR3 spans 15 residues. The V gene's germline CDR1 is MNHEY and CDR2 SVGAGI. The CDR3 protein is CASKVSGGGGEELFF. In DNA form, the CDR3 reads TGTGCCAGCAAAGTTAGCGGGGGGGGCGGCGAGGAGCTGTTTTTT.

The rearrangement links TRBV4-1 to TRBJ2-1; 9 bases map to TRBD2. The V segment lost 4 bases and the J segment 3 bases; nucleotides outside the gene matches: 1. CDR3 length: 14 amino acids. CDR1 and CDR2 (germline): MGHRA, YSYEKL. The CDR3 DNA reads TGCGCCAGCAGCCCGCGGGAGGGCTACAATGAGCAGTTCTTC. As protein: CASSPREGYNEQFF.

The chain has TRBV7-2 and TRBJ1-1, with a possible D match to TRBD1 (6 bases). From germline, CDR1 is SGHTA and CDR2 FQGNSA. V was cut by 1 base and J by 8 bases, with 11 bases left in between. The CDR3 loop spans 13 amino acids. The CDR3 DNA is TGTGCCAGCAGCTTAGGACAGGCGAACGAAGCTTTCTTT. Translation: CASSLGQANEAFF.

This clone has more than one count but fewer than ten. The rearrangement uses TRBV14 and TRBJ1-5; the D is unclear. This CDR3 is 13 amino acids long. Germline V CDR1 and CDR2: SGHDN, FVKESK. V was shortened by 0 bases and J by 5 bases, with 5 bases between the two germline ends. DNA of the CDR3: TGTGCCAGCAGCCAAGATCTTTATCAGCCCCAGCATTTT. It translates to CASSQDLYQPQHF.